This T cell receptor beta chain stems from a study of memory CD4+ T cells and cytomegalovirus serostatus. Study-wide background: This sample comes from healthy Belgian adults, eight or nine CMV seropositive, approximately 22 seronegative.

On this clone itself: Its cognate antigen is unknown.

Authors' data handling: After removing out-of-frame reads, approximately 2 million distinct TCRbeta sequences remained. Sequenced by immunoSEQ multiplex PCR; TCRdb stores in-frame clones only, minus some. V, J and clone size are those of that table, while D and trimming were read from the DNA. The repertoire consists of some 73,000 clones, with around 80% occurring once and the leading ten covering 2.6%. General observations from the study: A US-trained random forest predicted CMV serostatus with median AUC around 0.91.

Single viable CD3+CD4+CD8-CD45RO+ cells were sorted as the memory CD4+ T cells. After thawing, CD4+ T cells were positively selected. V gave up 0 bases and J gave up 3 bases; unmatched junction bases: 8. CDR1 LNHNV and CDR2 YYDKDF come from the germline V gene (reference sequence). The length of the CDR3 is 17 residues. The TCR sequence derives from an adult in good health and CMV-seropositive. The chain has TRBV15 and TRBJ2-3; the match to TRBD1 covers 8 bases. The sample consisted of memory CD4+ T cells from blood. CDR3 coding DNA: TGTGCCACCAGCAGAGATCTCCAGGGGGCGGTAACAGATACGCAGTATTTT. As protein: CATSRDLQGAVTDTQYF.